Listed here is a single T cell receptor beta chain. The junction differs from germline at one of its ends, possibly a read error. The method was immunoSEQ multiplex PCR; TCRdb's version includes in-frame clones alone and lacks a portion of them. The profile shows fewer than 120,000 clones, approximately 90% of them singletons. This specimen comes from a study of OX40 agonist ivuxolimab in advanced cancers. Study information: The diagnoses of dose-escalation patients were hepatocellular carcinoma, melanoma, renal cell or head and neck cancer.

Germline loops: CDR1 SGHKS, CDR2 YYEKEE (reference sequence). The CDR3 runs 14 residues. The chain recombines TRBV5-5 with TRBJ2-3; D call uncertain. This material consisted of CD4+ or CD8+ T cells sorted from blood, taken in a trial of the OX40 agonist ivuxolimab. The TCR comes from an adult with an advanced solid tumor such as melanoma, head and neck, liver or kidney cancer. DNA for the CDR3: TGTGCCAGCACCTTGACACTGCGCACAGATACGCAGTATTTT. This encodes CASTLTLRTDTQYF.